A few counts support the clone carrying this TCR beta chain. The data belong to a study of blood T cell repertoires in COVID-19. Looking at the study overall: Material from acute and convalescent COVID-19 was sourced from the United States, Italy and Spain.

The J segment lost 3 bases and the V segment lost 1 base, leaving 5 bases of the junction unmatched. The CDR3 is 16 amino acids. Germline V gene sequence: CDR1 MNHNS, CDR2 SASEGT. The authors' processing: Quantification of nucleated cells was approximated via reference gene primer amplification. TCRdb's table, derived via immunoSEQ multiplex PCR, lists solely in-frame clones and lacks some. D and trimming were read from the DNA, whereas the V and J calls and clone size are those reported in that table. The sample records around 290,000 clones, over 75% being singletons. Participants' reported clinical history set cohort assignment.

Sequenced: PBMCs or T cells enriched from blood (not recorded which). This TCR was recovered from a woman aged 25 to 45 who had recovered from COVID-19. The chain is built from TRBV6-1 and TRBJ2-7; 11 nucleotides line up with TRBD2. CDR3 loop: CASSEVGLAGGYEQYF. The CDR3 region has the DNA TGTGCCAGCAGTGAAGTAGGACTAGCGGGTGGCTACGAGCAGTACTTC.